This T cell receptor beta chain is drawn from a study of blood T cells in healthy people across ages (dated by TCRdb to the mid-2010s). As for the study more broadly: In model experiments, roughly one uniquely barcoded TCR beta cDNA molecule per two T cells was captured by template switching. Using deep sequencing normalized with unique cDNA molecular identifiers, the study measured how TCR beta repertoire diversity changes with age. The donors were split into four age groups: young (average 16 years), middle-aged (around 40), aged (about 56) and long-lived (82). Donors of different ages were randomly distributed across sequencing lanes to avoid experimental bias. The study analyzed two additional independent replicas of 1 million unique cDNA reads from the same blood draw for two donors, one aged 18 to 30 and one aged 80 or older. What the research found in general, with its limitations: Conclusive comparison of naive and antigen-experienced compartments was prevented by the profiling of bulk unsorted PBMCs. The CMV infection status of donors was not known, potentially confounding age-related changes in expanded clonotypes. Compared with the aged group, more naive CD4+ T cells, fewer expanded clones and increased TCR diversity were shown by the long-lived group, suggesting age selection. Estimates of total diversity from one million sequenced T cells were regarded as lower bounds and underestimates. Observed TCR beta diversity per million T cells fell roughly linearly with age, and a significant reduction was already apparent by age around 44. A strong correlation was found between observed TCR beta diversity and the percentage of naive T cells measured by flow cytometry.

Of note for this clonotype: Its antigen target is currently unknown. Nothing much larger sits one base from this clone, and base qualities are not available.

The CDR3 contains 16 residues, cysteine and phenylalanine counted. Only the CDR3 part of the read is kept: 48 bases, read in frame from the first base. In the germline V gene, CDR1 corresponds to MGHRA and CDR2 to YSYEKL. V lost 0 bases and J lost 7 bases, and the count of bases not matched to a germline gene is 12. Library prep was done by 5' RACE. The instrument was an Illumina HiSeq 2500. A second about 6 to 11 cycle PCR used a sample-barcoded 5' primer and a J-beta primer mix. A template-switch 5' adaptor carrying 12 random nucleotides introduced a unique molecular identifier onto each TCR beta cDNA molecule. Each sample yielded at least 2.5 million CDR3-containing paired-end reads. First-strand cDNA synthesis was performed from all RNA using the Mint cDNA synthesis kit, with priming by a TRBC-specific oligonucleotide. Following uracil-DNA glycosylase treatment, all cDNA underwent a first 18-cycle PCR with the universal primers M1SS and BC2_uni_R. Concerning the study's data processing: For normalization, 1 million high-quality reads, each with a distinct molecular identifier, were randomly selected from each sample. Reads with shared molecular identifiers were discarded instead of being binned into consensus sequences. CDR3 identification, clonotype clustering and error correction used MiTCR with a Q25 quality threshold and the strictest error-elimination algorithm. A nonparametric unseen species model with Euler transformation was used to estimate a lower bound on total TCR beta diversity. Clones were called with MiXCR by TCRdb after fastp trimmed the public reads at Q25, and only in-frame beta chains were retained. Entries are consolidated by CDR3 protein sequence, retaining the most common genes and DNA. For this entry, the V and J calls and clone size follow TCRdb and not the study's own pipeline. For this sample there are 800,000 to 950,000 distinct CDR3 sequences; around 36% appear just once. The ten largest clones capture about an eighth of the sample.

The donors were roughly 39 Caucasian individuals from Russia, aged about 6 to 100 years, who were systemically healthy. Each donor gave 8 to 10 milliliters of peripheral blood, collected into EDTA-treated Vacutainer tubes. PBMCs were isolated by Ficoll-Paque density-gradient centrifugation, with at least 6 million obtained per sample. Total RNA, at least 5 micrograms per sample, was extracted from PBMCs with Trizol reagent. The percentages of naive CD45RAhigh/CD27high T cells were determined by flow cytometry on a PBMC aliquot from every donor. The sequence joins TRBV4-1 to TRBJ2-7; 7 bases in the middle match TRBD2. The sample consisted of blood. This clonotype was obtained from a young man in good health. The CDR3 amino acid sequence is: CASSQDQRGTRDEQYF. The nucleotides read TGCGCCAGCAGCCAAGATCAGCGGGGCACTAGGGATGAGCAGTACTTC.